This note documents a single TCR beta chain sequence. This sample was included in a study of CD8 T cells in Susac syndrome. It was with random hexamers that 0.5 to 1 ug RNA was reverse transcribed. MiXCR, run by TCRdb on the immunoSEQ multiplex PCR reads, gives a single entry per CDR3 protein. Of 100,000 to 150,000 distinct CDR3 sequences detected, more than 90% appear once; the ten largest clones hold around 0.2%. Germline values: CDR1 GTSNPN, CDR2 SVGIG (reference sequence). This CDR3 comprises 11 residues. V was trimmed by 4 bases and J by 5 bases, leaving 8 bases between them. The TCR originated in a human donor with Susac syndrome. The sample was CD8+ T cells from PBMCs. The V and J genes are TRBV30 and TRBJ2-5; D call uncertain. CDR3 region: CAWKVWETQYF. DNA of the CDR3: TGTGCCTGGAAAGTATGGGAGACCCAGTACTTC.